This T cell receptor (beta chain) was identified in a study of T cells in Graves' hyperthyroidism and ophthalmopathy. Background on the study: Once the initial diagnosis was made, peripheral blood was obtained before any treatment. The study's findings and limits: Most clonotypes that expanded in the thyroid above 0.001 also showed up in blood. A median 6.5 months before onset, the model predicted ophthalmopathy.

Inclusion characteristics of ophthalmopathy patients comprised a Clinical Activity Score of at least 3, a NOSPECS grade of at least 4, and duration under 3 months. RNA transcripts yielded amplified TCR beta CDR3 regions. Researchers ran a first-round RT-PCR on the TCR CDR3 using the HTBI primer set. TCRdb recomputed calls from the multiplex PCR reads with MiXCR, one row per CDR3 protein. Among about 380,000 distinct CDR3 sequences listed, around 18% were seen once. This clonotype was detected many times. As yet, its antigen is unknown. The sample was blood. The receptor's source is a man aged 18 to 29 with Graves' ophthalmopathy.

In DNA, the CDR3 is TGCAGTGCTAGCGAACCCAGGGAGAATTCACCCCTCCACTTT. Protein: CSASEPRENSPLHF. This chain connects TRBV20-1 to TRBJ1-6; possibly TRBD1 for D (5 bases). CDR1 is DFQATT and CDR2 is SNEGSKA in the germline V gene (reference sequence). V was shortened by 3 bases and J by 7 bases, with 13 bases between the two germline ends. The CDR3 contains 14 residues.